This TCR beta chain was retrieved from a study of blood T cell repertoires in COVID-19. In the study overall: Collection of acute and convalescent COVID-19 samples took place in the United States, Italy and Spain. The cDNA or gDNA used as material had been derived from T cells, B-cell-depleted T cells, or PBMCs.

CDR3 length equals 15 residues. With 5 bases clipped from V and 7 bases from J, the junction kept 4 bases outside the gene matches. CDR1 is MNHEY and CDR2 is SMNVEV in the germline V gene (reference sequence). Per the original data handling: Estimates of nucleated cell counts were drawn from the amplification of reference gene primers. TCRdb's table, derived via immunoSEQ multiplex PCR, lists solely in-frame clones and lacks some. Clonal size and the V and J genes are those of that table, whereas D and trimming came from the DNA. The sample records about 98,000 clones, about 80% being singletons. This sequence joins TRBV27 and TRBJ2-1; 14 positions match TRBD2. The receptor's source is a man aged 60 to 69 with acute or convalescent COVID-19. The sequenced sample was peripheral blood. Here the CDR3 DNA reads TGTGCCAGCAGTCCTGGACTAGCGGGGGGAAATGAGCAGTTCTTC. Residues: CASSPGLAGGNEQFF.